Sequencing of this T cell receptor (beta chain) was carried out in a study of T cell repertoires in ileal Crohn's disease. Notes on the study in general: The median delay to postoperative endoscopy was 6.9 months. Compared with CD4 T cells, sorted CD8 cells carried more expanded clones. Compared with non-smokers, active smokers at surgery showed more clonal expansions.

Concerning this clone: Its target is unknown.

Profiling relied on immunoSEQ multiplex PCR, and the TCRdb table lists in-frame clones only, not all of them. The sample comprises around 9,900 clones, less than 80% of which are singletons, and around 20% rests with the top ten. This sample's time point: neoterminal ileum biopsy at postoperative endoscopy, about 6 months after surgery. This CDR3 region has 16 residues. The trim removed 0 bases at V and 0 bases at J, leaving 5 bases unmatched. Germline V CDR1 and CDR2: GTSNPN, SVGIG (reference sequence). Specimen: ileal tissue. This TCR was recovered from an adult with Crohn's disease. This chain joins TRBV30 and TRBJ2-3, with 8 bases that match TRBD2. The CDR3 region has the DNA TGTGCCTGGAGTGTTAGCGGGGTATGGAGCACAGATACGCAGTATTTT. It codes for CAWSVSGVWSTDTQYF.